Described below is a single T cell receptor beta chain sequence and its context. The sample originates from a study of blood T cell repertoires in COVID-19. The study drew participants aged about 18 to 89 years from 24 US areas. All recovered Cohort 3 donors got two negative PCRs, got clearance, or saw symptom resolution. Germline V gives CDR1 SNHLY, CDR2 FYNNEI. The CDR3 is made up of 15 amino acids. Between the trimmed V and J ends, which lost 6 bases and 2 bases, there was a span of 15 bases. Sequenced by immunoSEQ multiplex PCR; TCRdb stores in-frame clones only, minus some. Among over 140,000 clones, about 80% were seen once, and the ten largest hold around 2.9%.

The sequence came from a woman in her fifties or sixties who had recovered from COVID-19. This rearrangement joins TRBV2 to TRBJ2-3, with D possibly TRBD1 on 5 matching bases. Input material: PBMCs or T cells enriched from blood (not recorded which). The CDR3 loop reads CASRNRPSLTDTQYF. DNA of the CDR3: TGTGCCAGCAGAAACAGGCCGTCCCTCACAGATACGCAGTATTTT. The full variable domain, its missing parts supplied by reference TRBV2 and TRBJ2-3, is EPEVTQTPSHQVTQMGQEVILRCVPISNHLYFYWYRQILGQKVEFLVSFYNNEISEKSEIFDDQFSVERPDGSNFTLKIRSTKLEDSAMYFCASRNRPSLTDTQYFGPGTRLTVL.